A single sample is the source of the 13 T cell receptor beta chains below, sequenced in a study of T cell responses to AZD1222 COVID-19 vaccine. This table comes from immunoSEQ multiplex PCR, and its TCRdb copy is limited to in-frame clones, with some not included. The table lists under 150,000 clones, around 88% of them singletons. The source was peripheral blood, collected 28 days after the second AZD1222 dose. Receptor source: an adult who received the AZD1222 COVID-19 vaccine.

This rearrangement joins TRBV7-2 to TRBJ1-3; TRBD1 matches at 8 bases. CDR3 length: 17 residues. CDR1 and CDR2 (germline): SGHTA, FQGNSA. V shed 2 bases, J shed 3 bases, and the junction held 9 bases outside the gene matches. CDR3 region: CASSLRGGGTGGNTIYF. The CDR3 DNA sequence: TGTGCCAGCAGCTTACGAGGGGGAGGGACAGGTGGAAACACCATATATTTT.

The chain employs TRBV2 and TRBJ1-4; D gene unclear. V lost 7 bases, J lost 0 bases, and 12 bases lay in between. The CDR3 length is 15 residues. CDR1 is SNHLY, CDR2 FYNNEI, per germline. The CDR3 bases are TGTGCCAGCAAAGATTCTCGGACAACTAATGAAAAACTGTTTTTT. Translating gives CASKDSRTTNEKLFF.

Points on this clone: It is unclear where the CDR3 begins or ends on the DNA, so no DNA is shown, and the CDR3 is as TCRdb lists it. J is TRBJ1-2 and V is TRBV12-5; the D call TRBD1 from the table was never checked on the DNA. CDR1 and CDR2 from the germline V gene are LGHNT and FRNRAP. The CDR3 has 12 residues if both end residues are counted. CDR3 amino acids: CASGLVGQGSTF.

The chain links TRBV20-1 to TRBJ2-7; a weak D match, TRBD1 (5 bases). V lost 3 bases and J 4 bases, leaving 13 bases between the germline ends. The CDR3 length is 13 residues. Looked up from germline, CDR1 is DFQATT and CDR2 is SNEGSKA (reference sequence). DNA for the CDR3: TGCAGTGCTAGTGAGACCCAGGGTTACGAGCAGTACTTC. It translates to CSASETQGYEQYF.

This chain joins TRBV18 and TRBJ1-2, with D maybe TRBD1 (5 bases). The V and J ends lost 3 bases and 5 bases respectively, with 10 bases between them. Germline V gene data show CDR1 as KGHSH and CDR2 as LQKENI. CDR3 size: 13 residues. The CDR3 protein is CASSPDSQYGYTF. DNA for the CDR3: TGTGCCAGCTCACCCGACAGCCAGTATGGCTACACCTTC.

The chain couples TRBV19 to TRBJ2-2; 7 nucleotides line up with TRBD2. The CDR3 extends over 15 amino acids. Per germline, CDR1 LNHDA and CDR2 SQIVND (reference sequence). V lost 6 bases, J lost 1 base, and 5 bases stayed unmatched. The DNA of the CDR3 is TGTGCCAGTAGCCGAACGGGGGGGAACACCGGGGAGCTGTTTTTT. Translated: CASSRTGGNTGELFF.

V gene TRBV24-1 combines with J gene TRBJ1-5; D remains unclear. CDR1 is KGHDR and CDR2 is SFDVKD in the germline V gene. The ends were cut back, 0 bases at V and 1 base at J, with 6 bases in the middle. CDR3 size: 15 residues. The CDR3 coding sequence is TGTGCCACCAGTGATTTGCGGGAGAGCAATCAGCCCCAGCATTTT. Amino acids: CATSDLRESNQPQHF.

This chain uses TRBV7-2 with TRBJ2-2; D gene uncertain. The V and J ends lost 2 bases and 1 base respectively, with 8 bases between them. The CDR3 is made up of 15 amino acids. Looked up from germline, CDR1 is SGHTA and CDR2 is FQGNSA. CDR3 nucleotide sequence: TGTGCCAGCAGCTTACTGGGGATGAACACCGGGGAGCTGTTTTTT. Its protein is CASSLLGMNTGELFF. Together with reference TRBV7-2 and TRBJ2-2, the CDR3 gives the full variable domain: GAGVSQSPSNKVTEKGKDVELRCDPISGHTALYWYRQSLGQGLEFLIYFQGNSAPDKSGLPSDRFSAERTGGSVSTLTIQRTQQEDSAVYLCASSLLGMNTGELFFGEGSRLTVL.

The gene calls are TRBV5-1 and TRBJ1-6; 9 bases agree with TRBD1. This CDR3 comprises 16 residues. Trimming removed 3 bases from V and 9 bases from J; junction bases left unmatched: 10. CDR1 is SGHRS, CDR2 YFSETQ, per germline. In nucleotides, the CDR3 is TGCGCCAGCAGCTGGGACGCCGGGACAGGGTTTTCACCCCTCCACTTT. Its protein product is CASSWDAGTGFSPLHF.

The rearrangement links TRBV29-1 to TRBJ1-2, with 8 bases aligning to TRBD1. The CDR3 extends over 14 amino acids. V gave up 1 base and J gave up 5 bases; unmatched junction bases: 6. Per the germline V gene, CDR1 is SQVTM and CDR2 is ANQGSEA. DNA of the CDR3: TGCAGCGTTGAAGCCTCAGGGGGCGGTTATGGCTACACCTTC. Translation gives CSVEASGGGYGYTF. Full variable domain (outside the CDR3, taken from reference TRBV29-1 and TRBJ1-2): SAVISQKPSRDICQRGTSLTIQCQVDSQVTMMFWYRQQPGQSLTLIATANQGSEATYESGFVIDKFPISRPNLTFSTLTVSNMSPEDSSIYLCSVEASGGGYGYTFGSGTRLTVV.

V usage is TRBV2 and J usage is TRBJ1-6; 9 bases are shared with TRBD1. CDR1 and CDR2 from the germline V gene are SNHLY and FYNNEI. V lost 6 bases to trimming and J lost 9 bases; unmatched junction nucleotides: 3. The CDR3 is 13 amino acids. CDR3 loop: CASRGGQGSPLHF. The CDR3 nucleotides are TGTGCCAGCAGAGGGGGACAGGGTTCACCCCTCCACTTT. Looking up the rest from reference TRBV2 and TRBJ1-6 gives the full variable domain: EPEVTQTPSHQVTQMGQEVILRCVPISNHLYFYWYRQILGQKVEFLVSFYNNEISEKSEIFDDQFSVERPDGSNFTLKIRSTKLEDSAMYFCASRGGQGSPLHFGNGTRLTVT.

The V and J genes are TRBV5-4 and TRBJ2-2, with D tentatively TRBD1 (6 bases). The germline CDR1 and CDR2 sequences are SGHNT and YYREEE (reference sequence). The CDR3 covers 13 residues. V was shortened by 4 bases and J by 6 bases, with 10 bases between the two germline ends. CDR3 sequence: CASSRDISGELFF. CDR3 nucleotides: TGTGCCAGCAGCCGGGACATCTCCGGGGAGCTGTTTTTT.

The genes are TRBV18 and TRBJ1-3; D is uncertain. Between the trimmed V and J ends, which lost 1 base and 1 base, there was a span of 14 bases. CDR1 and CDR2 from the germline V gene are KGHSH and LQKENI. This CDR3 has 17 residues. The CDR3 spells CASSPQRTAISGNTIYF. The CDR3 nucleotides are TGTGCCAGCTCACCACAACGCACAGCGATATCTGGAAACACCATATATTTT.